This T cell receptor (beta chain) was captured in a study of T cells after yellow fever vaccination. Turning to the study itself: The authors prepared low-cell-number fractions using SMART-Seq v4 Ultra Low Input.

Findings of the study overall: Subsequent to the booster, the majority of primary-vaccination clones reappeared (approximately 95% CD4, around 90% CD8). In FACS-sorted repertoires, abundant clonotypes from the bulk population could appear as contaminants. A small share of clonotypes appeared in both CD4 and CD8 compartments.

TCRdb reanalysed the 5' RACE reads using MiXCR and keeps one entry per CDR3 protein. The data show about 160,000 distinct CDR3 sequences, with almost 7% seen just once and 2.5% to 3% held by the top ten. Germline V gene sequence: CDR1 ENHRY, CDR2 SYGVKD. Trimming took 6 bases from V and 5 from J; bases not matched to a gene: 4. The CDR3 loop spans 14 amino acids. Remarks on this clonotype: The antigen remains undetermined.

This chain connects TRBV10-3 to TRBJ1-6, with 7 nucleotides matching TRBD1. The clonotype originates from a man aged 18 to 30 who received the YFV17D yellow fever vaccine. This specimen consisted of CD4+ T cells sorted from PBMCs, obtained 4 to 6 days after the first yellow fever vaccination. Written as DNA, the CDR3 is TGTGCCATCAGAGATGGACAGGATAATTCACCCCTCCACTTT. The encoded protein is CAIRDGQDNSPLHF.